This T cell receptor beta chain emerged from a study of T cell repertoires in aging, cancer and after chemotherapy. Overall study context: Donor ages fell into six groups from 30 or younger up to 70 or older. The full dataset contained roughly 9 million TCR reads.

Multiplex touch-down PCR with TRB-A/B primers amplified rearranged V-D-J TRB sequences. From the multiplex PCR reads, TCRdb called clonotypes with MiXCR, one entry per CDR3 protein. This sample has some 7,000 distinct CDR3 sequences, with 40% found just once. Peripheral blood genomic DNA, not sorted cells or RNA, was the template. Whole-study results and caveats: Loss of evenness, beyond lost richness, contributed to age-related TCR diversity decline in cancer patients.

There are 15 residues in the CDR3. The germline V gene encodes CDR1 DFQATT and CDR2 SNEGSKA (reference sequence). Trimming at V came to 5 bases and at J to 8 bases, leaving 15 bases not matched to a gene. About this clonotype itself: Its antigen is not known.

This sequence joins TRBV20-1 and TRBJ2-3; 8 nucleotides align to TRBD2. This TCR was recovered from a human donor in good health. The sequencing input was blood. CDR3 coding DNA: TGCAGTGCTGACCCGGCCCAGCGGGAGTGGGGTACGCAGTATTTT. Its translation: CSADPAQREWGTQYF.